The rows below give T cell receptor beta chains drawn from one sample of a study of PD-1 blockade in classical Hodgkin lymphoma. The protocol was immunoSEQ multiplex PCR, while the TCRdb copy is restricted to in-frame clones and leaves out a portion. The data contain 25,000 to 35,000 clones, about 87% of them singletons. Sequencing input: CD4+ T cells from blood. Every receptor here comes from a human donor with classical Hodgkin lymphoma. Each CDR3 is given with its conserved first and last residue. The order of the fields is V gene, J gene, D gene, clone size, CDR3 protein, CDR3 DNA. A D gene is named only where the DNA matches it firmly. Not every row has a clone size; where given, it reads once, few, many or a size class.

V: TRBV19
J: TRBJ1-1
D: TRBD1
size: -
CDR3: CASSINGDSEAFF
DNA: TGTGCCAGTAGTATAAACGGGGACAGTGAAGCTTTCTTT

V: TRBV9
J: TRBJ2-3
D: TRBD1
size: -
CDR3: CASSIKTGSGTDTQYF
DNA: TGTGCCAGCAGTATCAAGACAGGGTCTGGCACAGATACGCAGTATTTT

V: TRBV10-3
J: TRBJ1-2
D: -
size: -
CDR3: CAISDPGLPGVGGYTF
DNA: TGTGCCATCAGTGACCCGGGACTCCCAGGAGTGGGTGGCTACACCTTC

V: TRBV5-4
J: TRBJ1-6
D: TRBD1
size: -
CDR3: CASSSLQGRSRSPLHF
DNA: TGTGCCAGCAGCTCGCTACAGGGGAGAAGTCGCTCACCCCTCCACTTT

V: TRBV7-3
J: TRBJ2-3
D: TRBD2
size: -
CDR3: CASSLGLAPDTQYF
DNA: TGTGCCAGCAGCCTAGGACTAGCCCCAGATACGCAGTATTTT

V: TRBV6-6
J: TRBJ1-1
D: TRBD1
size: few
CDR3: CASNRDRVMNTEAFF
DNA: TGTGCCAGCAACCGGGACAGGGTGATGAACACTGAAGCTTTCTTT

V: TRBV18
J: TRBJ2-7
D: TRBD2
size: -
CDR3: CASSSSGRNGEQYF
DNA: TGTGCCAGCTCGTCTAGCGGGAGGAATGGGGAGCAGTACTTC

V: TRBV5-1
J: TRBJ2-7
D: TRBD2
size: -
CDR3: CASSLAGASGAYEQYF
DNA: TGCGCCAGCAGCTTGGCCGGGGCCAGCGGGGCCTACGAGCAGTACTTC

V: TRBV5-6
J: TRBJ1-3
D: -
size: -
CDR3: CASNPSSAGNTIYF
DNA: TGTGCCAGCAACCCATCCTCCGCTGGAAACACCATATATTTT

V: TRBV2
J: TRBJ2-3
D: -
size: -
CDR3: CASRGGGMVDTQYF
DNA: TGTGCCAGCAGGGGGGGCGGGATGGTAGATACGCAGTATTTT

V: TRBV7-9
J: TRBJ1-4
D: -
size: -
CDR3: CASTLGGRYNEKLFF
DNA: TGTGCCAGCACCCTTGGGGGTCGATATAATGAAAAACTGTTTTTT

V: TRBV2
J: TRBJ2-1
D: -
size: -
CDR3: CASTQIGRHDNEQFF
DNA: TGTGCCAGCACCCAGATCGGACGCCATGACAATGAGCAGTTCTTC

V: TRBV6-4
J: TRBJ2-3
D: -
size: -
CDR3: CASRGAEYVTQYF
DNA: TGTGCCAGCAGGGGAGCGGAGTACGTTACGCAGTATTTT